The source of this T cell receptor beta chain is a study of blood T cell repertoires in COVID-19 (TCRdb year 2020). About the study as a whole: The collaborator samples originated in the United States, Italy and Spain and spanned the acute and convalescent phases of COVID-19. The repertoires were released in a freely available public database meant as a resource for research on the immune response to SARS-CoV-2. Deeply sampled blood TCRbeta repertoires from subjects exposed to, actively infected with, or recovered from COVID-19 were included in the dataset. The prospective study material was composed of cDNA or gDNA derived from T cells, B-cell-depleted T cells, or PBMCs. Samples were obtained from the ongoing ImmuneRACE study (first 160 participants) and from 1,000 to 1,500 subjects provided by 6 global collaborators. HLA class I and class II types, where available, came from metadata supplied by the sample provider rather than from assay-based typing. Nearly every sample came with metadata listing a de-identified subject ID, COVID-19 status, age in years and sex.

Collaborating institutions collected whole blood in K2EDTA tubes following their own protocols. For TCRbeta analysis, collaborator samples were shipped as frozen whole blood, as isolated PBMCs, or as DNA extracted from either sample type. General conclusions and limits of the study: The amount of clinical and demographic metadata varied by source and participant and was provided uncurated.

TCRbeta CDR3 regions were amplified from genomic DNA by means of the immunoSEQ Assay, a bias-controlled multiplex PCR. Per the source publication's procedure: Within the assay, amplification of reference gene primers was used to estimate how many nucleated cells each sample contained. To quantify the absolute abundance of each unique TCRbeta CDR3 rearrangement, sequence reads were collapsed and filtered. For each sample, productive Simpson clonality was calculated as the square root of Simpson's diversity index across productive rearrangements. TCRdb stores this immuneACCESS table with in-frame sequences only. Part of the clones is absent; in the studies checked, under half of the shortfall reflects unresolved V genes, and no reason is known for the rest. That table supplies the V and J calls and clone size; D and trimming were determined from the DNA. For this sample there are about 97,000 clones; almost 85% appear just once. The ten largest clones add up to less than 11% of the sample.

The CDR3 sequence holds 13 residues, the cysteine and phenylalanine included. The entry retains the CDR3 DNA only, 39 bases that are in frame from base 1. V is pruned by 3 bases and J by 10 bases, leaving 8 bases of the junction without a gene match. Reading the germline V gene (reference sequence) gives CDR1 GTSNPN and CDR2 SVGIG. Of note for this clone: Its antigen target is currently unknown. Nothing much larger sits one base from this clone, and base qualities are not available.

This receptor was identified in a man aged 65 to 85 with acute or convalescent COVID-19. The rearranged segments are TRBV30 and TRBJ1-1; the junction holds 10 bases that match TRBD1. The sequenced sample was peripheral blood. At the DNA level, the sequence is TGTGCCTGGAGCAGGACAGGGGGTTTGGTAGCTTTCTTT. Translated, this gives CAWSRTGGLVAFF.